The 31 T cell receptor beta chains given below trace back to one sample, sequenced in a study of cytomegalovirus exposure and HLA in healthy donors. With 60 Vbeta and 13 Jbeta primers, the PCR was carried out. Clones were read by immunoSEQ multiplex PCR, and TCRdb kept only the in-frame ones, dropping some. Of roughly 110,000 clones detected, roughly 69% appear once; the ten largest clones hold about 2.2%. The sequenced material came from PBMCs. The source is a woman between 25 and 40 years old in good health and CMV-seronegative.

This clone was recorded a few times. This sequence joins TRBV11-1 and TRBJ2-1; unclear D gene. In germline, CDR1 is SGHAT, CDR2 FQDESV (reference sequence). The CDR3 loop spans 15 amino acids. Trimming left V 0 bases short and J 10 bases short, with 16 bases between. The CDR3 DNA is TGTGCCAGCAGCTTAGCGACCCCGACTTTGGCGGAGCAGTTCTTC. Its translation is CASSLATPTLAEQFF. Variable domain in full (rest from reference TRBV11-1 and TRBJ2-1): EAEVAQSPRYKITEKSQAVAFWCDPISGHATLYWYRQILGQGPELLVQFQDESVVDDSQLPKDRFSAERLKGVDSTLKIQPAELGDSAMYLCASSLATPTLAEQFFGPGTRLTVL.

CDR3 bases: TGTGCCAGCAAAGAGGGAGAGACCCAGTACTTC. Translating gives CASKEGETQYF. V usage is TRBV28 and J usage is TRBJ2-5, with D possibly being TRBD2 (5 bases). Germline V CDR1 and CDR2: MDHEN, SYDVKM. The V and J ends lost 7 bases and 4 bases respectively, with 7 bases between them. The CDR3 is 11 amino acids.

This chain connects TRBV4-3 to TRBJ2-4; D may be TRBD2 (5 bases). Trimming pared 0 bases from V and 2 bases from J, leaving 11 bases between. The CDR3 contains 16 residues. Per the germline V gene, CDR1 is LGHNA and CDR2 is YSLEER. CDR3 nucleotides: TGCGCCAGCAGCCAAGAGGTGATCGGGACCAAAAACATTCAGTACTTC. Protein product: CASSQEVIGTKNIQYF.

The chain is built from TRBV27 and TRBJ1-5, with TRBD1 matching over 11 bases. V shed 5 bases, J shed 9 bases, and the junction held 9 bases outside the gene matches. Germline V gene lookup returns CDR1 MNHEY and CDR2 SMNVEV (reference sequence). The CDR3 runs 15 residues. The CDR3 loop is CASSPQGTGGAPQHF. For the CDR3, the DNA is TGTGCCAGCAGTCCTCAAGGGACAGGGGGTGCGCCCCAGCATTTT.

The V gene is TRBV28, the J gene TRBJ2-3; 8 nucleotides match TRBD1. The ends lost 6 bases at V and 1 base at J; junction bases unmatched: 15. CDR1 is MDHEN, CDR2 SYDVKM, per germline. The CDR3 extends over 18 amino acids. Written as DNA, the CDR3 is TGTGCCAGCAGCCATCTTGGCGGTGGACAGGGTGGCACAGATACGCAGTATTTT. Protein sequence: CASSHLGGGQGGTDTQYF.

The V call is TRBV30, the J call TRBJ2-7, with 9 bases fitting TRBD1. Germline trimming cut 5 bases from V and 9 bases from J; bases unmatched to any gene: 8. The CDR3 is made up of 12 amino acids. Germline CDR1 reads GTSNPN; CDR2 reads SVGIG (reference sequence). The CDR3 sequence is CAWGTGLNWQYF. In DNA form, the CDR3 reads TGTGCCTGGGGGACAGGGCTGAATTGGCAGTACTTC.

CDR3 bases: TGTGCCAGCAGTGAGGAGACGTGGCGGCATAGCAATCAGCCCCAGCATTTT. Its translation: CASSEETWRHSNQPQHF. This chain joins TRBV6-1 and TRBJ1-5, with D uncertain. Germline V lookup: CDR1 MNHNS, CDR2 SASEGT. The CDR3 runs 17 residues. V was pared by 3 bases and J by 0 bases, with 15 bases between.

This rearrangement joins TRBV15 to TRBJ2-1, with 8 bases that match TRBD2. The CDR3 runs to 16 residues. Germline assignment: CDR1 LNHNV and CDR2 YYDKDF (reference sequence). V was pared by 1 base and J by 5 bases, with 7 bases of the junction left unmatched. The CDR3 nucleotides are TGTGCCACCAGCAGAGCGGGAGGGGGTTGGGACAATGAGCAGTTCTTC. Translation gives CATSRAGGGWDNEQFF. Based on the CDR3 plus reference TRBV15 and TRBJ2-1, the full variable domain is DAMVIQNPRYQVTQFGKPVTLSCSQTLNHNVMYWYQQKSSQAPKLLFHYYDKDFNNEADTPDNFQSRRPNTSFCFLDIRSPGLGDTAMYLCATSRAGGGWDNEQFFGPGTRLTVL.

The CDR3 reads CASSLAGTSGAYEQYF. The DNA for the CDR3 is TGTGCCAGCAGCTTAGCAGGGACTAGCGGGGCCTACGAGCAGTACTTC. The V gene is TRBV11-2, the J gene TRBJ2-7; 13 bases are a match to TRBD2. The CDR3 has 16 residues. V was clipped by 1 base and J by 2 bases; unmatched bases: 2. Germline assignment: CDR1 SGHAT and CDR2 FQNNGV.

This clone has a handful of counts. This sequence joins TRBV10-2 and TRBJ2-7; 13 nucleotides agree with TRBD2. The V and J ends lost 9 bases and 0 bases, in that order; junction bases with no gene match: 11. The germline V gene encodes CDR1 WSHSY and CDR2 SAAADI. This CDR3 has 17 residues. The CDR3 spells CASLPGGLAGDSYEQYF. In DNA, the CDR3 is TGCGCCAGTCTCCCCGGAGGACTAGCGGGAGACTCCTACGAGCAGTACTTC.

The V gene is TRBV10-3, the J gene TRBJ1-1, with a possible D match to TRBD1 (5 bases). Trimming left V 2 bases short and J 1 base short, with 11 bases between. The germline CDR1 and CDR2 sequences are ENHRY and SYGVKD. This CDR3 has 15 amino acids. CDR3 residues: CAISESGTGNTEAFF. Written as DNA, the CDR3 is TGTGCCATCAGTGAGAGCGGGACTGGGAACACTGAAGCTTTCTTT.

This chain joins TRBV30 and TRBJ2-7; TRBD2 is a possible D gene (6 bases). CDR3 length: 13 amino acids. Per the germline V gene, CDR1 is GTSNPN and CDR2 is SVGIG (reference sequence). The CDR3 DNA follows: TGTGCAAACGGGGGTCTAGCTAGAAACGAGCAGTACTTC. Its translation: CANGGLARNEQYF.

The chain is built from TRBV7-3 and TRBJ2-1, with 10 bases aligning to TRBD2. After removal of 5 bases from V and 2 bases from J, the junction contained 9 bases not matched to a gene. Germline values: CDR1 SGHTA, CDR2 FQGTGA. This CDR3 is 17 amino acids long. CDR3 loop: CASSARSSGRAYNEQFF. In nucleotides, the CDR3 is TGTGCCAGCAGCGCAAGGTCCAGCGGGAGGGCCTACAATGAGCAGTTCTTC.

The CDR3 bases are TGCGCCAGCAGCTTCTCCGGGACTCACTACAATGAGCAGTTCTTC. Protein: CASSFSGTHYNEQFF. This chain links TRBV5-1 with TRBJ2-1, with D tentatively TRBD2 (6 bases). V was shortened by 2 bases and J by 3 bases, with 12 bases between the two germline ends. The CDR3 extends over 15 amino acids. Germline lookup yields CDR1 SGHRS and CDR2 YFSETQ.

This chain joins TRBV27 and TRBJ2-1, with TRBD2 matching over 12 bases. The trim removed 6 bases at V and 7 bases at J, leaving 7 bases unmatched. Germline CDR1 is MNHEY and CDR2 is SMNVEV (reference sequence). The CDR3 covers 15 residues. The CDR3: CASSRTSGKSNEQFF. The CDR3 nucleotides read TGTGCCAGCAGCAGGACTAGCGGGAAGTCGAATGAGCAGTTCTTC.

The rearrangement links TRBV6-5 to TRBJ1-1; TRBD1 might be the D (5 bases). CDR3 length equals 11 residues. Germline CDR1 and CDR2: MNHEY and SVGAGI. Trimming removed 5 bases from V and 4 bases from J, with 5 bases in between. CDR3 loop: CASSGATEAFF. CDR3 DNA: TGTGCCAGCAGTGGGGCCACTGAAGCTTTCTTT.

This clone came up once. The rearrangement joins TRBV15 to TRBJ2-2; possibly TRBD1 for D (7 bases). CDR3 length: 18 residues. V was shortened by 0 bases and J by 7 bases, with 21 bases between the two germline ends. The germline V gene encodes CDR1 LNHNV and CDR2 YYDKDF (reference sequence). In DNA form, the CDR3 reads TGTGCCACCAGCAGAGAAAAGGGGTCGGACAGGAGGGTCGGGGAGCTGTTTTTT. It encodes CATSREKGSDRRVGELFF.

This clone was picked up a small number of times. This chain uses TRBV7-5 with TRBJ1-5; TRBD1 is the table's D call, not checked against the DNA. TRBV7-5 counts as a pseudogene. This CDR3 region has 17 residues. CDR3 loop: CARSYTGTGAPNQPQHF. CDR3 bases: TGTGCCAGAAGCTATACTGGGACAGGGGCCCCAAATCAGCCCCAGCATTTT.

This clone has a single count. This chain uses TRBV28 with TRBJ2-5, with TRBD1 identical over 7 bases. Germline CDR1 reads MDHEN; CDR2 reads SYDVKM. The CDR3 runs to 14 residues. V shed 5 bases, J shed 3 bases, and the junction held 6 bases outside the gene matches. CDR3 region: CASSLPTGKETQYF. CDR3 nucleotide sequence: TGTGCCAGCAGTCTCCCGACAGGGAAAGAGACCCAGTACTTC.

This clone showed up just a few times. This rearrangement joins TRBV5-6 to TRBJ2-5; 8 bases are a match to TRBD1. V lost 4 bases and J lost 3; bases outside the gene matches: 8. The V gene's germline CDR1 is SGHDT and CDR2 YYEEEE. The CDR3 length is 15 residues. The CDR3 bases are TGTGCCAGCAGCCGGACCGGGACAGGTAAAGAGACCCAGTACTTC. Amino acid sequence: CASSRTGTGKETQYF.

This sequence joins TRBV6-1 and TRBJ2-6; 7 bases match TRBD2. This CDR3 has 15 amino acids. Trimming at V came to 6 bases and at J to 2 bases, leaving 4 bases not matched to a gene. Germline lookup yields CDR1 MNHNS and CDR2 SASEGT. The CDR3 spells CASRVGRAGANVLTF. For the CDR3, the DNA is TGTGCCAGCAGGGTGGGGAGGGCTGGGGCCAACGTCCTGACTTTC.

In this sample, this clone turned up a few times. The chain carries TRBV28 and TRBJ2-7, with D possibly matching TRBD2 (6 bases). The CDR3 is 14 residues long. Trimming removed 6 bases at V and 2 bases at J, with 14 bases between. The V gene's germline CDR1 is MDHEN and CDR2 SYDVKM. Here the CDR3 DNA reads TGTGCCAGCAGCTCCGGGACTGATGCCTACGAGCAGTACTTC. It encodes CASSSGTDAYEQYF.

V and J are TRBV27 and TRBJ2-7; 7 nucleotides line up with TRBD2. The CDR3 consists of 12 residues. CDR1 is MNHEY and CDR2 is SMNVEV in the germline V gene (reference sequence). V shed 10 bases, J shed 7 bases, and the junction held 10 bases outside the gene matches. The CDR3 reads CATSTGGWEQYF. The CDR3 DNA reads TGTGCCACTAGCACCGGGGGGTGGGAGCAGTACTTC.

The CDR3 loop is CATSGRQGSYEQYF. CDR3 sequence (DNA): TGTGCCACCAGCGGTCGACAGGGCTCCTACGAGCAGTACTTC. The V call is TRBV15, the J call TRBJ2-7, with 7 bases fitting TRBD1. The CDR3 has 14 amino acids. Germline CDR1 and CDR2: LNHNV and YYDKDF (reference sequence). After removal of 5 bases from V and 0 bases from J, the junction contained 4 bases not matched to a gene.

This chain connects TRBV10-1 to TRBJ2-1; TRBD2 aligns across 14 bases. Germline trimming cut 4 bases from V and 10 bases from J; bases unmatched to any gene: 9. This CDR3 contains 16 residues. Germline V lookup: CDR1 WNHNN, CDR2 SYGVQD (reference sequence). As DNA, the CDR3 is TGCGCCAGCAGTGTTCCGGGACTAGCGGGAGAGGGGGAGCAGTTCTTC. It yields the protein CASSVPGLAGEGEQFF.

In this sample, this clone turned up a few times. The V call is TRBV2, the J call TRBJ2-5, with a tentative D call TRBD2 (6 bases). The germline V and J ends were trimmed by 6 bases and 5 bases, with 10 bases remaining between them. Germline-derived CDR1 and CDR2 are SNHLY and FYNNEI. The CDR3 loop spans 12 amino acids. The chain's CDR3 is CASRGLGETQYF. CDR3 nucleotide sequence: TGTGCCAGCAGGGGACTCGGGGAGACCCAGTACTTC.

V is TRBV18 and J is TRBJ2-7, with D tentatively TRBD2 (6 bases). The CDR3 is made up of 15 amino acids. Trimming removed 6 bases from V and 3 bases from J, with 18 bases in between. Germline V gene data show CDR1 as KGHSH and CDR2 as LQKENI. The CDR3 DNA follows: TGTGCCAGCTCCCCCGGGACTCGAGATCTCTACGAGCAGTACTTC. Protein: CASSPGTRDLYEQYF.

This clone was counted between two and nine times. V usage is TRBV28 and J usage is TRBJ1-2; D is unclear. The CDR3 has 14 amino acids. V dropped 8 bases and J dropped 1 base, with 14 bases sitting between them. Germline V gene sequence: CDR1 MDHEN, CDR2 SYDVKM. The CDR3 sequence is CASGHMGSNYGYTF. In DNA, the CDR3 is TGTGCCAGCGGCCACATGGGCAGTAACTATGGCTACACCTTC.

This chain links TRBV28 with TRBJ2-7; 8 bases agree with TRBD1. J lost 2 bases, V lost 7 bases, and 10 bases had no gene match. The CDR3 is 15 amino acids. CDR1 is MDHEN and CDR2 is SYDVKM in the germline V gene. CDR3 nucleotide sequence: TGTGCCAGCATCAAGGACAGGGTGGGGACCTACGAGCAGTACTTC. Its translation: CASIKDRVGTYEQYF. Drawing the rest from reference TRBV28 and TRBJ2-7, the complete variable domain is DVKVTQSSRYLVKRTGEKVFLECVQDMDHENMFWYRQDPGLGLRLIYFSYDVKMKEKGDIPEGYSVSREKKERFSLILESASTNQTSMYLCASIKDRVGTYEQYFGPGTRLTVT.

CDR3 sequence (DNA): TGTGCCATCACGTCAACAGGGGGAAGTGAAGCTTTCTTT. Translating it yields CAITSTGGSEAFF. The genes are TRBV10-3 and TRBJ1-1, with TRBD1 identical over 8 bases. The germline V gene encodes CDR1 ENHRY and CDR2 SYGVKD. V lost 7 bases, J lost 7 bases, and 8 bases stayed unmatched. The CDR3 is 13 residues long.

The rearrangement joins TRBV5-6 to TRBJ1-1; 9 nucleotides align to TRBD1. Unmatched junction bases numbered 1, after V lost 3 bases and J lost 1 base. CDR1 is SGHDT, CDR2 YYEEEE, per germline. The CDR3 is 14 residues long. This chain's CDR3 is CASSSGQGNTEAFF. The DNA for the CDR3 is TGTGCCAGCAGCTCGGGACAGGGGAACACTGAAGCTTTCTTT.